Below are 11 T cell receptor beta chains sequenced from a single sample in a study of blood T cell repertoires in COVID-19. Only in-frame clones appear in the TCRdb table, and some are missing; sequencing was by immunoSEQ multiplex PCR. The sample includes about 200,000 clones, roughly 87% of them seen just once. The material sequenced was peripheral blood. The receptors were sampled from a man in his forties with active or convalescent COVID-19.

The chain links TRBV28 to TRBJ1-1; D unresolved. Germline values: CDR1 MDHEN, CDR2 SYDVKM. The CDR3 covers 15 residues. Trimming pared 0 bases from V and 6 bases from J, leaving 14 bases between. The CDR3 sequence: CASSLWAGRQPEAFF. CDR3 nucleotide sequence: TGTGCCAGCAGTTTATGGGCGGGGAGGCAACCTGAAGCTTTCTTT.

The chain has TRBV19 and TRBJ1-5, with D perhaps TRBD1 (6 bases). The CDR3 totals 15 residues. Germline-derived CDR1 and CDR2 are LNHDA and SQIVND (reference sequence). Deletions cut 6 bases from V and 1 base from J, with 13 bases between. CDR3 DNA sequence: TGTGCCAGTAGAACAGGGTTTGGAAGCAATCAGCCCCAGCATTTT. Translated, it gives CASRTGFGSNQPQHF.

The chain recombines TRBV7-6 with TRBJ2-3, with a weak D call TRBD2 (5 bases). The length of the CDR3 is 15 residues. CDR1 is SGHVS, CDR2 FNYEAQ, per germline. V was pared by 3 bases and J by 1 base, with 11 bases between. This CDR3 reads CASSLRSGGTDTQYF. The CDR3, as DNA: TGTGCCAGCAGCTTGCGGTCCGGGGGCACAGATACGCAGTATTTT.

Only a few counts were recorded for this clone. This chain links TRBV7-3 with TRBJ2-1; TRBD1 is a possible D gene (6 bases). The CDR3 covers 14 residues. V lost 5 bases and J 4 bases, leaving 12 bases between the germline ends. Looked up from germline, CDR1 is SGHTA and CDR2 is FQGTGA. CDR3 residues: CASSPRTEYNEQFF. CDR3 nucleotides: TGTGCCAGCAGCCCGCGGACAGAATACAATGAGCAGTTCTTC.

V usage is TRBV18 and J usage is TRBJ1-4; D gene uncertain. Germline CDR1 KGHSH, CDR2 LQKENI. Trimming stripped 3 bases from V and 8 bases from J, with 16 bases between. The CDR3 is 15 residues long. CDR3 bases: TGTGCCAGCTCACCTCGGGAGCTAATGGGGGAAAAACTGTTTTTT. Translation: CASSPRELMGEKLFF.

The V call is TRBV7-6, the J call TRBJ1-1; tentative D call: TRBD1 (5 bases). Germline CDR1 SGHVS, CDR2 FNYEAQ. V gave up 2 bases and J gave up 5 bases, with 15 bases separating them. The CDR3 extends over 15 amino acids. The CDR3 loop is CASSLNQGGGTEAFF. The CDR3 bases are TGTGCCAGCAGCTTAAATCAGGGCGGGGGGACTGAAGCTTTCTTT.

The V and J genes are TRBV28 and TRBJ1-2, with TRBD1 matching 8 bases. The germline V gene encodes CDR1 MDHEN and CDR2 SYDVKM. The V and J ends lost 6 bases and 0 bases, in that order; junction bases with no gene match: 9. The CDR3 consists of 16 residues. The CDR3 here is CASSPTGAQANYGYTF. As DNA, the CDR3 is TGTGCCAGCAGCCCGACAGGGGCCCAAGCTAACTATGGCTACACCTTC.

The chain uses TRBV11-2 and TRBJ1-2; D may be TRBD1 (5 bases). CDR3 length: 16 residues. V dropped 5 bases and J dropped 2 bases, with 18 bases sitting between them. The V gene's germline CDR1 is SGHAT and CDR2 FQNNGV. CDR3 loop: CASSKERTQSNYGYTF. The CDR3 DNA is TGTGCCAGCAGCAAGGAAAGGACACAATCCAACTATGGCTACACCTTC.

The V call is TRBV7-9, the J call TRBJ2-3; 11 positions match TRBD1. The V gene end was trimmed by 11 bases and the J gene end by 4 bases; junction bases not matched to a gene: 14. The CDR3 is made up of 16 amino acids. Germline CDR1 SEHNR, CDR2 FQNEAQ (reference sequence). For the CDR3, the DNA is TGTGCCGGCGGGACAGGGGGTCGGAGGAACGCAGATACGCAGTATTTT. Translated, it gives CAGGTGGRRNADTQYF.

The rearrangement uses TRBV5-1 and TRBJ1-6; tentatively, D is TRBD1 (6 bases). The CDR3 is 15 amino acids. The germline V and J ends were trimmed by 2 bases and 9 bases, with 15 bases remaining between them. Germline assignment: CDR1 SGHRS and CDR2 YFSETQ. CDR3: CASSFLGADSSPLHF. CDR3 nucleotide sequence: TGCGCCAGCAGCTTCTTGGGGGCAGATAGTTCACCCCTCCACTTT.

This chain joins TRBV5-1 and TRBJ2-1; 9 bases match TRBD1. V was clipped by 2 bases and J by 8 bases; unmatched bases: 2. CDR3 length equals 13 residues. Looked up from germline, CDR1 is SGHRS and CDR2 is YFSETQ. In DNA, the CDR3 is TGCGCCAGCAGCTTAACAGGGGGCCATGAGCAGTTCTTC. Encoded protein: CASSLTGGHEQFF.